Shown below are 20 T cell receptor beta chains from a single sample sequenced in a study of shared clonotypes between healthy human individuals. CD45RO-negative cells were positively selected for CCR7, leaving out terminally differentiated effector memory CD45RA+ cells. Sequencing was performed with immunoSEQ multiplex PCR; in TCRdb, only in-frame clones are kept and a portion is missing. This sample yields about 2,100,000 clones, of which approximately 94% are seen a single time; more than 1.5% belongs to the top ten. The sample comprised naive CD8+ T cells from PBMCs. The receptors come from a man aged 18 to 29 in good health. Some clones in this sample may be carry-over from other donors' samples.

This clone came up once. The J gene is TRBJ1-2, the V gene TRBV15, with D unresolved. V gave up 0 bases and J gave up 5 bases, with 10 bases separating them. CDR1 and CDR2 from the germline V gene are LNHNV and YYDKDF (reference sequence). This CDR3 is built from 14 residues. The CDR3 spells CATSRDGVFYGYTF. The CDR3 nucleotides are TGTGCCACCAGCAGAGACGGGGTATTTTATGGCTACACCTTC.

This chain uses TRBV6-1 with TRBJ1-4; tentatively, D is TRBD1 (6 bases). CDR3 length: 13 amino acids. Trimming pared 7 bases from V and 7 bases from J, leaving 13 bases between. CDR1 MNHNS and CDR2 SASEGT come from the germline V gene. DNA of the CDR3: TGTGCCAGCAATGGGGGGCGAGGTGAAAAACTGTTTTTT. This gives the protein CASNGGRGEKLFF.

The count of this clone is one. The chain combines TRBV27 with TRBJ1-6; possible D gene TRBD1, 6 bases. CDR1 MNHEY and CDR2 SMNVEV come from the germline V gene (reference sequence). This CDR3 comprises 14 residues. The V end lost 5 bases, the J end lost 7 bases, and 12 bases lay between the germline ends. The DNA for the CDR3 is TGTGCCAGCAGTGTCCAACAGGGAAATTCACCCCTCCACTTT. Its protein product is CASSVQQGNSPLHF.

The V and J genes are TRBV2 and TRBJ2-7; perhaps D is TRBD1 or TRBD2 (6 bases each). Trimming took off 7 bases at V and 0 bases at J, with 16 bases between the two ends. In germline, CDR1 is SNHLY, CDR2 FYNNEI. This CDR3 is 15 amino acids long. CDR3: CASTPGGVSSYEQYF. The CDR3, as DNA: TGTGCCAGCACTCCCGGGGGCGTAAGCTCCTACGAGCAGTACTTC. Full variable domain (missing parts from reference TRBV2 and TRBJ2-7): EPEVTQTPSHQVTQMGQEVILRCVPISNHLYFYWYRQILGQKVEFLVSFYNNEISEKSEIFDDQFSVERPDGSNFTLKIRSTKLEDSAMYFCASTPGGVSSYEQYFGPGTRLTVT.

J is TRBJ2-1 and V is TRBV29-1; TRBD2 matches 7 bases. After removal of 6 bases from V and 6 bases from J, the junction contained 8 bases not matched to a gene. In germline, CDR1 is SQVTM, CDR2 ANQGSEA. This CDR3 is built from 13 residues. CDR3 sequence (DNA): TGCAGCGTCTGGGGGGGTGTAGTCAATGAGCAGTTCTTC. Residues: CSVWGGVVNEQFF.

As regards this clone: This sample also contains other DNA sequences that code for the same CDR3. V gene TRBV7-9 combines with J gene TRBJ2-5; D perhaps matches TRBD1 (6 bases). V lost 5 bases to trimming and J lost 4 bases, with 8 bases between them. The CDR3 totals 12 residues. Looked up from germline, CDR1 is SEHNR and CDR2 is FQNEAQ (reference sequence). The CDR3 is CASSPDRETQYF. The CDR3 DNA reads as TGTGCCAGCAGCCCGGACAGAGAGACCCAGTACTTC.

This clone is a singleton in its sample. The same CDR3 is also encoded by other DNA sequences in this sample. The chain employs TRBV6-5 and TRBJ2-2, with D possibly matching TRBD2 (5 bases). Germline V gives CDR1 MNHEY, CDR2 SVGAGI. V gave up 2 bases and J gave up 4 bases, with 8 bases separating them. The length of the CDR3 is 14 residues. The CDR3 sequence is CASSYGRGTGELFF. In nucleotides, the CDR3 is TGTGCCAGCAGTTACGGCCGGGGCACCGGGGAGCTGTTTTTT.

The chain employs TRBV11-2 and TRBJ1-3; D call uncertain. CDR3 length: 14 amino acids. The germline CDR1 and CDR2 sequences are SGHAT and FQNNGV. The germline V and J ends were trimmed by 4 bases and 4 bases, with 11 bases remaining between them. CDR3 bases: TGTGCCAGCAGCTCGACATCGAGCGGAAACACCATATATTTT. Translated, it gives CASSSTSSGNTIYF.

J is TRBJ2-7 and V is TRBV12-5, with D unresolved. Trimming took off 1 base at V and 3 bases at J, with 7 bases between the two ends. CDR1 LGHNT and CDR2 FRNRAP come from the germline V gene. CDR3 size: 13 residues. DNA of the CDR3: TGTGCTAGTGGTTTGGCCCCCGGCTACGAGCAGTACTTC. This gives the protein CASGLAPGYEQYF.

The V and J genes are TRBV19 and TRBJ1-1; no clear D. With 4 bases removed from V and 7 bases from J, the gap between germline ends came to 7 bases. CDR1 and CDR2 from the germline V gene are LNHDA and SQIVND (reference sequence). This CDR3 comprises 11 residues. In DNA form, the CDR3 reads TGTGCCAGTAGTACCAGCGATGAAGCTTTCTTT. Its protein is CASSTSDEAFF.

The chain combines TRBV6-5 with TRBJ1-1; no reliable D call. Germline V gene data show CDR1 as MNHEY and CDR2 as SVGAGI. This CDR3 has 13 residues. The V end lost 10 bases, the J end lost 1 base, and 13 bases lay between the germline ends. The CDR3 is CATRGGRNTEAFF. CDR3 bases: TGTGCCACCCGCGGCGGGAGGAACACTGAAGCTTTCTTT.

In this sample, this clone turned up once. Other DNA sequences within the sample encode an identical CDR3. The rearrangement links TRBV11-2 to TRBJ2-7, with no clear D. There are 14 residues in the CDR3. V lost 1 base and J 2 bases, leaving 9 bases between the germline ends. Germline-derived CDR1 and CDR2 are SGHAT and FQNNGV. CDR3 in DNA: TGTGCCAGCAGCTTAGTTCGAGGTACCTACGAGCAGTACTTC. Its protein is CASSLVRGTYEQYF.

The chain recombines TRBV6-5 with TRBJ1-4; tentative D call: TRBD1 (5 bases). V was shortened by 4 bases and J by 8 bases, with 14 bases between the two germline ends. The CDR3 extends over 14 amino acids. Looked up from germline, CDR1 is MNHEY and CDR2 is SVGAGI. This chain's CDR3 is CASSSGLGGEKLFF. In DNA form, the CDR3 reads TGTGCCAGCAGTTCGGGACTCGGCGGCGAAAAACTGTTTTTT.

A single count supports this clone. CDR3 amino acids: CAWKTVDRSQPDNGYTF. CDR3 in DNA: TGTGCCTGGAAGACGGTCGACAGGTCCCAACCCGACAATGGCTACACCTTC. The chain recombines TRBV30 with TRBJ1-2; TRBD1 might be the D (6 bases). There are 17 residues in the CDR3. Germline V CDR1 and CDR2: GTSNPN, SVGIG (reference sequence). Trimming stripped 4 bases from V and 6 bases from J, with 27 bases between.

The V and J genes are TRBV2 and TRBJ2-7; D is tentatively TRBD1 or TRBD2 (5 bases each). Germline CDR1 reads SNHLY; CDR2 reads FYNNEI. CDR3 length equals 14 residues. Trimming took 7 bases from V and 3 from J, leaving 16 bases between them. This CDR3 is CASTRVGPNYEQYF. The CDR3 DNA is TGTGCCAGCACCAGAGTGGGACCGAACTACGAGCAGTACTTC.

The chain joins TRBV28 to TRBJ2-4, with D tentatively TRBD1 or TRBD2 (5 bases each). Trimming cost V 4 bases and J 6 bases, with 10 bases left between them. The germline V gene encodes CDR1 MDHEN and CDR2 SYDVKM. This CDR3 has 13 amino acids. CDR3 nucleotides: TGTGCCAGCAGTTCAGGGAGCGGAAACATTCAGTACTTC. Its protein is CASSSGSGNIQYF.

The chain joins TRBV7-8 to TRBJ1-2; no clear D gene. The CDR3 length is 15 residues. The ends were cut back, 1 base at V and 0 bases at J, with 9 bases in the middle. From germline, CDR1 is SGHVS and CDR2 FQNEAQ. In DNA form, the CDR3 reads TGTGCCAGCAGCTTAGTAATAGGAGCTAACTATGGCTACACCTTC. It is translated as CASSLVIGANYGYTF.

CDR3 amino acids: CASSFFPSGTDTQYF. DNA of the CDR3: TGTGCCAGCAGTTTTTTCCCCTCAGGGACAGATACGCAGTATTTT. V usage is TRBV28 and J usage is TRBJ2-3; a weak D match, TRBD1 (5 bases). The V gene's germline CDR1 is MDHEN and CDR2 SYDVKM. V lost 3 bases and J lost 3, with 13 bases in between. There are 15 residues in the CDR3.

This chain joins TRBV18 and TRBJ2-1, with 11 bases lining up with TRBD2. Germline trimming cut 0 bases from V and 0 bases from J; bases unmatched to any gene: 4. The CDR3 spans 18 residues. The germline V gene encodes CDR1 KGHSH and CDR2 LQKENI. The CDR3, as DNA: TGTGCCAGCTCACCACCCCGACTAGCGGGGCCCTCCTACAATGAGCAGTTCTTC. This translates into CASSPPRLAGPSYNEQFF.

The V call is TRBV7-9, the J call TRBJ1-2; D is uncertain. CDR1 SEHNR and CDR2 FQNEAQ come from the germline V gene (reference sequence). This CDR3 is built from 12 residues. Trimming stripped 1 base from V and 7 bases from J, with 7 bases between. CDR3 amino acids: CASSLGTFGYTF. The CDR3 DNA sequence: TGTGCCAGCAGCTTAGGGACCTTTGGCTACACCTTC. Using reference TRBV7-9 and TRBJ1-2 for the parts outside the CDR3, the full variable domain is DTGVSQNPRHKITKRGQNVTFRCDPISEHNRLYWYRQTLGQGPEFLTYFQNEAQLEKSRLLSDRFSAERPKGSFSTLEIQRTEQGDSAMYLCASSLGTFGYTFGSGTRLTVV.